One and the same sample provided the 7 T cell receptor beta chains below, sequenced in a study of cytomegalovirus exposure and HLA in healthy donors. The PCR was carried out with 60 Vbeta primers and 13 Jbeta primers. The repertoire was sequenced with immunoSEQ multiplex PCR; TCRdb's copy has only in-frame clones and lacks some. The sample has about 280,000 clones; 70% to 90% are singletons. The sequenced sample was PBMCs. All receptors derive from a young woman in good health and CMV-seronegative.

The gene calls are TRBV4-2 and TRBJ2-1; a weak D match, TRBD2 (5 bases). The CDR3 covers 15 residues. From germline, CDR1 is LGHNA and CDR2 YNFKEQ. V was clipped by 4 bases and J by 0 bases, with 10 bases between them. Here the CDR3 reads CASSPRSGSYNEQFF. DNA of the CDR3: TGTGCCAGCAGCCCCCGCAGCGGCTCCTACAATGAGCAGTTCTTC.

V and J are TRBV4-1 and TRBJ2-2, with D unresolved. Deletions cut 1 base from V and 4 bases from J, with 13 bases between. The CDR3 has 16 residues. Germline CDR1 MGHRA, CDR2 YSYEKL. The CDR3 reads CASSQGSRSATGELFF. The CDR3, as DNA: TGCGCCAGCAGCCAAGGATCCAGGTCGGCCACCGGGGAGCTGTTTTTT.

The chain recombines TRBV19 with TRBJ2-7; 9 nucleotides match TRBD2. Trimming at V came to 1 base and at J to 3 bases, leaving 4 bases not matched to a gene. Germline CDR1 and CDR2: LNHDA and SQIVND (reference sequence). The CDR3 has 15 residues. The CDR3: CASSIGGGAFYEQYF. CDR3 sequence (DNA): TGTGCCAGTAGTATAGGCGGGGGGGCGTTCTACGAGCAGTACTTC.

This chain joins TRBV7-9 and TRBJ1-6; D gene uncertain. Looked up from germline, CDR1 is SEHNR and CDR2 is FQNEAQ (reference sequence). The length of the CDR3 is 16 residues. Trimming took off 1 base at V and 8 bases at J, with 15 bases between the two ends. The CDR3 sequence: CASSLVDWGKDSPLHF. CDR3 DNA sequence: TGTGCCAGCAGCTTAGTGGACTGGGGTAAGGATTCACCCCTCCACTTT.

The genes are TRBV5-1 and TRBJ1-2, with D tentatively TRBD1 (6 bases). From germline, CDR1 is SGHRS and CDR2 YFSETQ. Trimming left V 5 bases short and J 5 bases short, with 19 bases between. The CDR3 consists of 15 residues. CDR3 protein: CASRQTGTSSYGYTF. In DNA, the CDR3 is TGCGCCAGCAGACAAACCGGGACATCATCGTATGGCTACACCTTC.

This clone has more than one count but fewer than ten. This chain uses TRBV27 with TRBJ1-1; D unclear. With 5 bases removed from V and 4 bases from J, the gap between germline ends came to 11 bases. Germline loops: CDR1 MNHEY, CDR2 SMNVEV (reference sequence). This CDR3 spans 13 amino acids. The CDR3 region has the DNA TGTGCCAGCAGTGACCGGGAAGGCACTGAAGCTTTCTTT. It translates to CASSDREGTEAFF.

The genes are TRBV5-1 and TRBJ1-1; a weak D match, TRBD1 (5 bases). The CDR3 contains 15 residues. The germline V gene encodes CDR1 SGHRS and CDR2 YFSETQ. Trimming took off 0 bases at V and 3 bases at J, with 12 bases between the two ends. Here the CDR3 reads CASSLGSRADTEAFF. For the CDR3, the DNA is TGCGCCAGCAGCTTGGGCAGCAGGGCTGACACTGAAGCTTTCTTT. Supplemented by reference TRBV5-1 and TRBJ1-1, the full variable domain reads KAGVTQTPRYLIKTRGQQVTLSCSPISGHRSVSWYQQTPGQGLQFLFEYFSETQRNKGNFPGRFSGRQFSNSRSEMNVSTLELGDSALYLCASSLGSRADTEAFFGQGTRLTVV.